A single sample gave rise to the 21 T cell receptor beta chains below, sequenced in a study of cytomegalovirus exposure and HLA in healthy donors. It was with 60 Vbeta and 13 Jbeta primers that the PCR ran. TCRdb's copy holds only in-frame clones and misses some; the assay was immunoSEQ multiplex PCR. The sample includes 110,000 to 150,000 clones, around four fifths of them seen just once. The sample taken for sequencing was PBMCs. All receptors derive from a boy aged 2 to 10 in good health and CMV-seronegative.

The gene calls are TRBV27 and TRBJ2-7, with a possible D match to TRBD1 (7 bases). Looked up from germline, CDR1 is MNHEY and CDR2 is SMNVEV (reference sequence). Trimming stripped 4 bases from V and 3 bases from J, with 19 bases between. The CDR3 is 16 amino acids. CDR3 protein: CASSSSTGDLFYEQYF. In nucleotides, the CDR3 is TGTGCCAGCAGTTCGAGTACAGGGGACTTATTCTACGAGCAGTACTTC.

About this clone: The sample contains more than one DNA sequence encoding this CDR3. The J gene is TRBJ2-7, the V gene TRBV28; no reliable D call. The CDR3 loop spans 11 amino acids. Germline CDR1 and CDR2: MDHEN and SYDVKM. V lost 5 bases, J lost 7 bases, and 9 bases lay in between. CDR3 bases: TGTGCCAGCAGTCCCCCGGGTGAGCAGTACTTC. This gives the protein CASSPPGEQYF.

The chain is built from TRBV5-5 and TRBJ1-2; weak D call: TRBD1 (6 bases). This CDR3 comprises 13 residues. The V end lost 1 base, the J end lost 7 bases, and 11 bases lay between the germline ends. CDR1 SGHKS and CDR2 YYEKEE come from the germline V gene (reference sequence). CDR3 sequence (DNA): TGTGCCAGCAGCTTGCACAGGGTCGGTGGCTACACCTTC. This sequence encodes CASSLHRVGGYTF. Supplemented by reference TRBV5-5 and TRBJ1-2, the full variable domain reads DAGVTQSPTHLIKTRGQQVTLRCSPISGHKSVSWYQQVLGQGPQFIFQYYEKEERGRGNFPDRFSARQFPNYSSELNVNALLLGDSALYLCASSLHRVGGYTFGSGTRLTVV.

CDR3 nucleotides: TGTGCCAGCAGCGTAGCTTCGGGTTTCGGCTACACCTTC. It yields the protein CASSVASGFGYTF. J is TRBJ1-2 and V is TRBV9; no reliable D call. V gave up 0 bases and J gave up 8 bases, with 11 bases separating them. The V gene's germline CDR1 is SGDLS and CDR2 YYNGEE. The CDR3 extends over 13 amino acids. The whole variable domain, filled in from reference TRBV9 and TRBJ1-2, reads DSGVTQTPKHLITATGQRVTLRCSPRSGDLSVYWYQQSLDQGLQFLIQYYNGEERAKGNILERFSAQQFPDLHSELNLSSLELGDSALYFCASSVASGFGYTFGSGTRLTVV.

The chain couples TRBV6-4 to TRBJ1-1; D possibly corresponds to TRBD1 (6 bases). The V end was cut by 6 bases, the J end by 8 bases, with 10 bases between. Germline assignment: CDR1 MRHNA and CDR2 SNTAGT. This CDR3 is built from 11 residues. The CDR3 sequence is CASRQGSEAFF. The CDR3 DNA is TGTGCCAGCAGACAGGGATCCGAAGCTTTCTTT.

In nucleotides, the CDR3 is TGTGCCAGCCAGGACATCCATGGCTACACCTTC. Protein product: CASQDIHGYTF. The V call is TRBV2, the J call TRBJ1-2; tentatively, D is TRBD1 (5 bases). The CDR3 consists of 11 residues. CDR1 and CDR2 from the germline V gene are SNHLY and FYNNEI. The V end was cut by 8 bases, the J end by 6 bases, with 10 bases between.

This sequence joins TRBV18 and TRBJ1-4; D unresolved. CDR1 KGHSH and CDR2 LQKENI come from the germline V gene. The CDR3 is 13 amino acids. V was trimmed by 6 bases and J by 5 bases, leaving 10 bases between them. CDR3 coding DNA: TGTGCCAGCTCCCGCGGGTGGAATGAAAAACTGTTTTTT. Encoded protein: CASSRGWNEKLFF.

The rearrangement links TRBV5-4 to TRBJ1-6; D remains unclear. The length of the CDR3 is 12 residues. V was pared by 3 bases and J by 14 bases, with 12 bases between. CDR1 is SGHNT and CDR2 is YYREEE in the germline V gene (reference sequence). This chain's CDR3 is CASSYPGLALHF. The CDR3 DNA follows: TGTGCCAGCAGCTACCCCGGTTTGGCCCTCCACTTT. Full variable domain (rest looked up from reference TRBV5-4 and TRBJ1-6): ETGVTQSPTHLIKTRGQQVTLRCSSQSGHNTVSWYQQALGQGPQFIFQYYREEENGRGNFPPRFSGLQFPNYSSELNVNALELDDSALYLCASSYPGLALHFGNGTRLTVT.

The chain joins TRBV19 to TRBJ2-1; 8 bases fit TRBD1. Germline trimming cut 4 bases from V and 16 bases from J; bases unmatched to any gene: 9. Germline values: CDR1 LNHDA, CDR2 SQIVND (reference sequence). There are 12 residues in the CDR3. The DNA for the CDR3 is TGTGCCAGTAGTACCACTCCGGGACAGGCTTTCTTC. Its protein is CASSTTPGQAFF.

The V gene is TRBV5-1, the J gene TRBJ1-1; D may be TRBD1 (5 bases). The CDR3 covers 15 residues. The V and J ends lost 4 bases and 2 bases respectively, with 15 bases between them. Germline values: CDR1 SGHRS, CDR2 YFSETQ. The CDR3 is CASSLLGEGNTEAFF. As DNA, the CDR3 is TGCGCCAGCAGCCTTTTAGGGGAGGGAAACACTGAAGCTTTCTTT.

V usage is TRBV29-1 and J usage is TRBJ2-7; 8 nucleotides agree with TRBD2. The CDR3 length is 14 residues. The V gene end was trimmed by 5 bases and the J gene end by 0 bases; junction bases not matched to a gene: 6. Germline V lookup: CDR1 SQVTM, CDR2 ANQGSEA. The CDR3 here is CSVLSGSSSYEQYF. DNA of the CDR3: TGCAGCGTTCTCAGCGGGAGCAGCTCCTACGAGCAGTACTTC.

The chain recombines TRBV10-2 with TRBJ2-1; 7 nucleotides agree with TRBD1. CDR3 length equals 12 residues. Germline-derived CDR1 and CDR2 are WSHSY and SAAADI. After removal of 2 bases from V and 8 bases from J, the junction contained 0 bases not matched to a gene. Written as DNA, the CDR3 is TGCGCCAGCAGTGAGGACAGGGATGAGCAGTTCTTC. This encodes CASSEDRDEQFF.

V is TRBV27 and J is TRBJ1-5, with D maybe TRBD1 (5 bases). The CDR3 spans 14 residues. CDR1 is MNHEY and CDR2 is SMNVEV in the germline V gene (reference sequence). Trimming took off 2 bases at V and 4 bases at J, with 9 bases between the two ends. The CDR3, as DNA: TGTGCCAGCAGTTTAATCCCAGGGAATCAGCCCCAGCATTTT. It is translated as CASSLIPGNQPQHF.

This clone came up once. CDR3 region: CASSLTGGFGDTQYF. As DNA, the CDR3 is TGTGCCAGCAGCTTGACAGGGGGGTTCGGAGATACGCAGTATTTT. The chain carries TRBV5-4 and TRBJ2-3, with 8 bases lining up with TRBD1. Germline CDR1 SGHNT, CDR2 YYREEE (reference sequence). J was trimmed by 5 bases and V by 1 base; bases with no gene match: 6. The CDR3 runs 15 residues.

The CDR3 is CASSLAGTGNTEAFF. In DNA, the CDR3 is TGTGCCAGCAGCTTGGCCGGGACAGGGAACACTGAAGCTTTCTTT. The J gene is TRBJ1-1, the V gene TRBV11-1, with 8 bases identical to TRBD1. The CDR3 runs 15 residues. Per germline, CDR1 SGHAT and CDR2 FQDESV (reference sequence). With V trimmed by 3 bases and J by 1 base, 4 bases remained unmatched.

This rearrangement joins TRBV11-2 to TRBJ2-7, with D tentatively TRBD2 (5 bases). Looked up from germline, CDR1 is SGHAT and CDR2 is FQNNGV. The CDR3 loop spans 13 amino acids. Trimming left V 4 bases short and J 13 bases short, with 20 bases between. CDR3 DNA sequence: TGTGCCAGCAGCTCGCTAGACTACGGTACAATCTACTTC. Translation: CASSSLDYGTIYF.

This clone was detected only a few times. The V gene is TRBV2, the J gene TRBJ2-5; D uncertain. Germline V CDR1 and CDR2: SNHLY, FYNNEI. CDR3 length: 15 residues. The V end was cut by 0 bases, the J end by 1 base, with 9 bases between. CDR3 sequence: CASSEAYSFQETQYF. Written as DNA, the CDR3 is TGTGCCAGCAGTGAAGCCTACAGTTTCCAAGAGACCCAGTACTTC.

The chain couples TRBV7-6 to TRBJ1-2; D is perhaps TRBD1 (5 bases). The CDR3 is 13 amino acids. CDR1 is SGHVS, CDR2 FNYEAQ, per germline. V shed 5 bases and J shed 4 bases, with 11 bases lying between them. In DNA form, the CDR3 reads TGTGCCAGCAGCGCCGGGCAGGGCTATGGCTACACCTTC. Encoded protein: CASSAGQGYGYTF.

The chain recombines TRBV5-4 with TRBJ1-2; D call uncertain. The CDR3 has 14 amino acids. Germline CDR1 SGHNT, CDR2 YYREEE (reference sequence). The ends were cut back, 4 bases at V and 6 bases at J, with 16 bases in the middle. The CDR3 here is CASSAGGRRDGYTF. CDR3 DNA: TGTGCCAGCAGCGCGGGTGGGCGAAGGGATGGCTACACCTTC.

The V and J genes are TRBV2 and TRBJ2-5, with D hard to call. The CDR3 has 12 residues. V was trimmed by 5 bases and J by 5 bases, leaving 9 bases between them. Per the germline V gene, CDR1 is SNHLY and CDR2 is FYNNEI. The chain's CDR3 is CASSTQAETQYF. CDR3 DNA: TGTGCCAGCAGTACCCAGGCGGAGACCCAGTACTTC.

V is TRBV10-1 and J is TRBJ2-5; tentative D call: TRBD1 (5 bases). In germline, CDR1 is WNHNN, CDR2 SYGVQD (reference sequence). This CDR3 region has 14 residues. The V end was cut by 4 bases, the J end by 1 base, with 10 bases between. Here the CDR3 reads CASSVGRLQETQYF. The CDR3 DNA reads TGCGCCAGCAGTGTGGGGCGTCTCCAAGAGACCCAGTACTTC.